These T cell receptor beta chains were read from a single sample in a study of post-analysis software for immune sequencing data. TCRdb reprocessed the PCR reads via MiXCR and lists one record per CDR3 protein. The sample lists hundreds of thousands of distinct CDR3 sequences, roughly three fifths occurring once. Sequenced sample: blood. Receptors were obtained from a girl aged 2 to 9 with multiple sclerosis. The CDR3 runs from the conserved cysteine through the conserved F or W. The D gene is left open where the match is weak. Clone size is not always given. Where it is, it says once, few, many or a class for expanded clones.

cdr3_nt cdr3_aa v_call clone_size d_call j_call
TGTGCCAGCAGTTACTCGCGATCGGGCGGCAATGAGCAGTTCTTC CASSYSRSGGNEQFF TRBV6-2/TRBV6-3 few . TRBJ2-1
TGTGCCAGCAGCCAGGTGGATACGCAGTATTTT CASSQVDTQYF TRBV3-1 . . TRBJ2-3
TGTGCCAGCAGTCCTGAGGGGATCACTGAAGCTTTCTTT CASSPEGITEAFF TRBV12-3/TRBV12-4 . . TRBJ1-1
TGTGCCAGCAGCGTAGAATCGGGGGGGACAGGGGTCTCCTACGAGCAGTACTTC CASSVESGGTGVSYEQYF TRBV9 . TRBD1 TRBJ2-7
TGCAGTGCTGGTAGCGGGAATGTTATCCACAATGAGCAGTTCTTC CSAGSGNVIHNEQFF TRBV20-1 . TRBD2 TRBJ2-1
TGCAGCGTTGAAGACGGCGAGCAGTACTTC CSVEDGEQYF TRBV29-1 . . TRBJ2-7
TGTGCCAGCAGCCAGCCAGGTCGAGGCGAGCAGTACTTC CASSQPGRGEQYF TRBV12-3/TRBV12-4 few . TRBJ2-7
TGTGCCATCAGCGAGGATGGTTTCAGGGTTGGGTACGAGCAGTACTTC CAISEDGFRVGYEQYF TRBV10-3 few . TRBJ2-7
TGTGCCAGCAGCCAAGATTCACTAGCGGGAGACGAGCAGTACTTC CASSQDSLAGDEQYF TRBV3-1 . TRBD2 TRBJ2-7
TGTGCCAGCAGCCAAGCCATGGGCGGGGGCCCATACAATGAGCAGTTCTTC CASSQAMGGGPYNEQFF TRBV4-2 . . TRBJ2-1
TGCAGTGCTAGCCGAAGGGGCCTGTCTGAAGCTTTCTTT CSASRRGLSEAFF TRBV20-1 . . TRBJ1-1
TGTGCCAGCAGCTTCGGTGTTGGGGCTAGCGGGATTTACGAGCAGTACTTC CASSFGVGASGIYEQYF TRBV5-5 . TRBD2 TRBJ2-7
TGCAGCGTTGACTGGAGCGGCTACACCTTC CSVDWSGYTF TRBV29-1 few . TRBJ1-2
TGCAGTGCTAGGGCTTCAGGGTTCTCTGGGGCCAACGTCCTGACTTTC CSARASGFSGANVLTF TRBV20-1 . . TRBJ2-6
TGTGCCAGCAGCGATCTTACTAACTATGGCTACACCTTC CASSDLTNYGYTF TRBV7-9 . . TRBJ1-2
TGTGCCAGCACGAACACGCCTCCTATTGCTGGGGCCAACGTCCTGACTTTC CASTNTPPIAGANVLTF TRBV2 . . TRBJ2-6
TGTGCCAGCAGCCCGGACCAGGCGCTCTACGAGCAGTACTTC CASSPDQALYEQYF TRBV7-9 . . TRBJ2-7
TGTGCCAGCAGTGAAACGGGGACAGGGAACACTGAAGCTTTCTTT CASSETGTGNTEAFF TRBV25-1 . TRBD1 TRBJ1-1
TGTGCCAGCAGCTTGGCGGGGGAGACTTACCAAGAGACCCAGTACTTC CASSLAGETYQETQYF TRBV5-5 . . TRBJ2-5
TGTGCCAGCAGATTAATTCTTGAGACCCAGTACTTC CASRLILETQYF TRBV2 few . TRBJ2-5
TGCGCCAGCAGCCAAGATGGTCCAAGCTCTGGGGCCAACGTCCCGACTTTC CASSQDGPSSGANVPTF TRBV4-3 once . TRBJ2-6
TGTGCCAGCAGCTTAGTAGGCTTAGCGGGATATATGTATGAGCAGTTCTTC CASSLVGLAGYMYEQFF TRBV7-2 . TRBD2 TRBJ2-1
TGTGCCAGCTCACCCCTCAGCGGGAGGGCCCAAGATACGCAGTATTTT CASSPLSGRAQDTQYF TRBV18 . TRBD2 TRBJ2-3
TGCGCCAGCAGCAATGGACAGGGCTCCTACAATGAGCAGTTCTTC CASSNGQGSYNEQFF TRBV5-1 . TRBD1 TRBJ2-1
TGTGCCAGCAGCCTCGGGGGGGCACGTAATGAGCAGTTCTTC CASSLGGARNEQFF TRBV4-2 . TRBD2 TRBJ2-1
TGCGGTGCTAGAGATGTGGAGACAGAGCTATACAATGAGCAGTTCTTC CGARDVETELYNEQFF TRBV20-1 . . TRBJ2-1